A selection of T cell receptor beta chains follows, all from one sample in a study of long-term antiretroviral therapy in people with HIV. Assay used: immunoSEQ multiplex PCR; TCRdb lists only in-frame clones, some missing. Of 21,000 or so clones listed, around four fifths are singletons. The sequences come from unsorted PBMCs, collected 0.5 years after starting antiretroviral therapy. Receptors were obtained from a man between 18 and 29 years old with HIV. The CDR3 runs from the conserved cysteine through the conserved F or W. A D gene is named only where the DNA matches it firmly. Size is omitted from some rows. Given values are once, few, many or a class for expanded clones.

j_gene: TRBJ1-2; abundance: -; v_gene: TRBV19; d_gene: -; CDR3aa: CASLPDTLNREAPGYTF; CDR3nt: TGTGCCAGCCTACCCGACACGCTTAACAGGGAAGCACCTGGCTACACCTTC
j_gene: TRBJ1-2; abundance: -; v_gene: TRBV29-1; d_gene: TRBD1; CDR3aa: CSAGGQGANYGYTF; CDR3nt: TGCAGCGCGGGAGGACAGGGGGCAAACTATGGCTACACCTTC
j_gene: TRBJ1-2; abundance: -; v_gene: TRBV5-4; d_gene: TRBD1; CDR3aa: CASSRRDSFLGKNGYTF; CDR3nt: TGTGCCAGCAGCCGCCGGGACAGTTTTTTGGGGAAGAATGGCTACACCTTC
j_gene: TRBJ2-6; abundance: -; v_gene: TRBV19; d_gene: TRBD1; CDR3aa: CASKQGSGANVLTF; CDR3nt: TGTGCCAGCAAACAGGGGTCCGGGGCCAACGTCCTGACTTTC
j_gene: TRBJ1-2; abundance: few; v_gene: TRBV5-4; d_gene: -; CDR3aa: CASTGLDYGYTF; CDR3nt: TGTGCCAGCACAGGACTTGACTATGGCTACACCTTC
j_gene: TRBJ1-2; abundance: -; v_gene: TRBV5-1; d_gene: -; CDR3aa: CASSVHRDLGYGYTF; CDR3nt: TGCGCCAGCAGCGTTCACAGGGATTTAGGCTATGGCTACACCTTC
j_gene: TRBJ2-7; abundance: -; v_gene: TRBV5-6; d_gene: TRBD2; CDR3aa: CASSTRPGLAGYEQYF; CDR3nt: TGTGCCAGCAGCACTCGTCCGGGACTAGCGGGATACGAGCAGTACTTC
j_gene: TRBJ2-1; abundance: -; v_gene: TRBV27; d_gene: -; CDR3aa: CASSPHGQNRYNEQFF; CDR3nt: TGTGCCAGCAGTCCGCATGGACAGAATAGATACAATGAGCAGTTCTTC
j_gene: TRBJ2-2; abundance: -; v_gene: TRBV7-8; d_gene: TRBD2; CDR3aa: CASSLTAGGLTGELFF; CDR3nt: TGTGCCAGCAGCTTGACAGCGGGGGGGCTGACCGGGGAGCTGTTTTTT
j_gene: TRBJ1-1; abundance: -; v_gene: TRBV6-5; d_gene: TRBD1; CDR3aa: CASSDRGADTEAFF; CDR3nt: TGTGCCAGCAGTGACAGGGGGGCAGACACTGAAGCTTTCTTT
j_gene: TRBJ1-6; abundance: -; v_gene: TRBV28; d_gene: -; CDR3aa: CASTPSEGRESLSYNSPLHF; CDR3nt: TGTGCCAGCACTCCCTCTGAGGGCAGGGAGTCATTATCCTATAATTCACCCCTCCACTTT
j_gene: TRBJ2-7; abundance: -; v_gene: TRBV29-1; d_gene: -; CDR3aa: CSVEGTASYEQYF; CDR3nt: TGCAGCGTTGAGGGGACGGCCTCCTACGAGCAGTACTTC
j_gene: TRBJ2-7; abundance: medium-sized; v_gene: TRBV7-9; d_gene: TRBD1; CDR3aa: CASSLGDRGRYEQYF; CDR3nt: TGTGCCAGCAGCCTGGGGGACAGGGGGCGATACGAGCAGTACTTC
j_gene: TRBJ2-7; abundance: -; v_gene: TRBV29-1; d_gene: -; CDR3aa: CSVEVENSYEQYF; CDR3nt: TGCAGCGTTGAAGTTGAAAACAGCTACGAGCAGTACTTC
j_gene: TRBJ2-5; abundance: -; v_gene: TRBV2; d_gene: -; CDR3aa: CASSDRRPVQETQYF; CDR3nt: TGTGCCAGCAGTGATCGGAGACCGGTCCAAGAGACCCAGTACTTC
j_gene: TRBJ2-6; abundance: -; v_gene: TRBV5-6; d_gene: -; CDR3aa: CASSLAVAGFGANVLTF; CDR3nt: TGTGCCAGCAGCTTGGCCGTGGCAGGGTTCGGGGCCAACGTCCTGACTTTC
j_gene: TRBJ1-6; abundance: -; v_gene: TRBV18; d_gene: -; CDR3aa: CASSPGASSPLHF; CDR3nt: TGTGCCAGCTCACCGGGCGCGAGTTCACCCCTCCACTTT
j_gene: TRBJ1-5; abundance: -; v_gene: TRBV10-3; d_gene: -; CDR3aa: CATKLGGNPGQPQHF; CDR3nt: TGTGCCACCAAACTCGGGGGGAACCCGGGGCAGCCCCAGCATTTT
j_gene: TRBJ2-3; abundance: -; v_gene: TRBV27; d_gene: -; CDR3aa: CASSLGSETDTQYF; CDR3nt: TGTGCCAGCAGTTTAGGATCGGAGACAGATACGCAGTATTTT
j_gene: TRBJ2-7; abundance: -; v_gene: TRBV6-5; d_gene: -; CDR3aa: CASSGGVRYEQYF; CDR3nt: TGTGCCAGCAGCGGGGGAGTGCGCTACGAGCAGTACTTC
j_gene: TRBJ2-2; abundance: -; v_gene: TRBV30; d_gene: TRBD2; CDR3aa: CAWSVSRGGLNTGELFF; CDR3nt: TGTGCCTGGAGTGTATCGCGGGGGGGCCTTAACACCGGGGAGCTGTTTTTT
j_gene: TRBJ1-2; abundance: few; v_gene: TRBV21-1; d_gene: -; CDR3aa: CASEKDRAVPYGYTF; CDR3nt: TGTGCCAGCGAGAAAGACAGGGCGGTTCCTTATGGCTACACCTTC
j_gene: TRBJ1-1; abundance: -; v_gene: TRBV5-1; d_gene: TRBD1; CDR3aa: CASSPWTGPNEAFF; CDR3nt: TGCGCCAGCAGCCCGTGGACAGGGCCAAATGAAGCTTTCTTT
j_gene: TRBJ2-1; abundance: -; v_gene: TRBV19; d_gene: -; CDR3aa: CASTNKEEPLVEFF; CDR3nt: TGTGCCAGTACCAATAAAGAGGAACCGCTGGTCGAGTTCTTC
j_gene: TRBJ2-7; abundance: -; v_gene: TRBV4-2; d_gene: -; CDR3aa: CASSQGPEYEQYF; CDR3nt: TGTGCCAGCAGCCAAGGTCCCGAATACGAGCAGTACTTC
j_gene: TRBJ2-1; abundance: -; v_gene: TRBV27; d_gene: -; CDR3aa: CASSSPQSSYNEQFF; CDR3nt: TGTGCCAGCAGCTCCCCCCAAAGCTCCTACAATGAGCAGTTCTTC
j_gene: TRBJ1-3; abundance: -; v_gene: TRBV14; d_gene: -; CDR3aa: CASSPTSDRNTIYF; CDR3nt: TGTGCCAGCAGCCCCACGTCAGATCGAAACACCATATATTTT
j_gene: TRBJ1-1; abundance: -; v_gene: TRBV7-9; d_gene: -; CDR3aa: CASSDRLGVTLEAFF; CDR3nt: TGTGCCAGCAGCGACCGTTTAGGGGTGACCCTTGAAGCTTTCTTT
j_gene: TRBJ2-5; abundance: -; v_gene: TRBV25-1; d_gene: -; CDR3aa: CASSEFDGRPIQETQYF; CDR3nt: TGTGCCAGCAGTGAATTCGACGGGCGGCCGATTCAGGAGACCCAGTACTTC
j_gene: TRBJ2-7; abundance: -; v_gene: TRBV28; d_gene: -; CDR3aa: CASSDTEHYEQYF; CDR3nt: TGTGCCAGCAGTGATACCGAGCACTACGAGCAGTACTTC
j_gene: TRBJ2-2; abundance: -; v_gene: TRBV7-2; d_gene: TRBD2; CDR3aa: CATSGGANTGELFF; CDR3nt: TGTGCCACTAGCGGGGGGGCGAACACCGGGGAGCTGTTTTTT
j_gene: TRBJ2-7; abundance: -; v_gene: TRBV6-5; d_gene: TRBD1; CDR3aa: CASSYSQRTGGYEQYF; CDR3nt: TGTGCCAGCAGTTACTCTCAACGGACAGGGGGCTACGAGCAGTACTTC
j_gene: TRBJ2-3; abundance: -; v_gene: TRBV28; d_gene: -; CDR3aa: CASSLPRLSPSTDTQYF; CDR3nt: TGTGCCAGCAGTTTACCGAGATTGTCACCTAGCACAGATACGCAGTATTTT
j_gene: TRBJ2-7; abundance: few; v_gene: TRBV2; d_gene: -; CDR3aa: CASSVSGRSYEQYF; CDR3nt: TGTGCCAGCAGTGTTTCGGGGAGGTCGTACGAGCAGTACTTC